This TCR beta chain derives from a study of cytomegalovirus exposure and HLA in healthy donors. Broader study findings: In vitro data verified a few CMV-associated chains as specific for CMV antigens. Whilst most TCR sequences proved rare, a subset of public TCRs occurred across many donors.

V lost 7 bases and J 9 bases, leaving 20 bases between the germline ends. The CDR3 is made up of 14 amino acids. Germline CDR1 reads SGHRS; CDR2 reads YFSETQ. Remarks on this clone: Its target is not known.

TCRdb's table, derived via immunoSEQ multiplex PCR, lists solely in-frame clones and lacks some. The table records around 160,000 clones, almost 85% of them present only once. The specimen sequenced was PBMCs. This chain joins TRBV5-1 and TRBJ2-1; TRBD2 is a possible D gene (5 bases). This clonotype originated in a man aged 30-40 years in good health and CMV-seropositive. The CDR3 bases are TGCGCCAGCTCCTCGGCAGTGAATCGGGGTGAGCAGTTCTTC. Translating it yields CASSSAVNRGEQFF.